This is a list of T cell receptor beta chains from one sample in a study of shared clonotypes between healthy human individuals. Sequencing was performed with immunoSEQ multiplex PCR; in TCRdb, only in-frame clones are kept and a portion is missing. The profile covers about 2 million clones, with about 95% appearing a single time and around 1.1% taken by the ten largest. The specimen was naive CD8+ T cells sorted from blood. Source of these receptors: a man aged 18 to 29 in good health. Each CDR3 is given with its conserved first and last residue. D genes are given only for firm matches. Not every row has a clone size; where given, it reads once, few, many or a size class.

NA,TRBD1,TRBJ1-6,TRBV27,CASQDWTGGDSPLHF,TGTGCCAGCCAAGACTGGACAGGGGGTGATTCACCCCTCCACTTT
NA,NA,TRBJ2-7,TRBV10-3,CAIRWDNQQYF,TGTGCCATCAGGTGGGATAATCAGCAGTACTTC
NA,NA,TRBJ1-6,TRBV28,CASSNRNSPLHF,TGTGCCAGCAGTAACAGGAATTCACCCCTCCACTTT
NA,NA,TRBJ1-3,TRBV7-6,CASSLLVADGNTIYF,TGTGCCAGCAGCTTATTGGTTGCCGACGGAAACACCATATATTTT
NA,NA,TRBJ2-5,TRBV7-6,CASSLVERETQYF,TGTGCCAGCAGCTTAGTGGAGCGGGAGACCCAGTACTTC
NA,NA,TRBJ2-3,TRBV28,CASSFAAQNTDTQYF,TGTGCCAGCAGTTTTGCGGCACAGAACACAGATACGCAGTATTTT
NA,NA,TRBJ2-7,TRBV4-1,CASSPSGQTGTYEQYF,TGCGCCAGCAGCCCCTCGGGGCAGACAGGTACCTACGAGCAGTACTTC
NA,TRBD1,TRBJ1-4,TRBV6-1,CASSATGATNEKLFF,TGTGCCAGCAGTGCCACAGGGGCAACTAATGAAAAACTGTTTTTT
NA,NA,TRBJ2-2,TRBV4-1,CASSQEAPPNTGELFF,TGCGCCAGCAGCCAAGAGGCCCCACCGAACACCGGGGAGCTGTTTTTT
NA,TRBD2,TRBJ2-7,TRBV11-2,CASSPGGVAGWSHEQYF,TGTGCCAGCAGCCCAGGAGGGGTAGCGGGGTGGTCCCACGAGCAGTACTTC
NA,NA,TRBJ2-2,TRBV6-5,CASSPRDNTGELFF,TGTGCCAGCAGTCCGAGGGACAACACCGGGGAGCTGTTTTTT
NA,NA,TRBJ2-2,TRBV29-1,CSVCDSNTGELFF,TGCAGCGTTTGTGACAGTAACACCGGGGAGCTGTTTTTT
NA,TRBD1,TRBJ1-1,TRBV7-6,CASSLGGGDAAFF,TGTGCCAGCAGCTTAGGAGGGGGCGATGCCGCTTTCTTT
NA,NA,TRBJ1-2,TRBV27,CASSSLDSLLGYTF,TGTGCCAGCAGTTCCCTGGACAGTCTATTGGGCTACACCTTC
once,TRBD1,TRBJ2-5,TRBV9,CASSGIGQGAPETQYF,TGTGCCAGCAGCGGGATAGGACAGGGGGCGCCGGAGACCCAGTACTTC
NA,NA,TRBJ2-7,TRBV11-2,CASSQTSGYGPYEQYF,TGTGCCAGCAGCCAGACATCGGGTTACGGCCCCTACGAGCAGTACTTC
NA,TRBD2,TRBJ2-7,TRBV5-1,CASSLFSGGASEQYF,TGCGCCAGCAGCTTGTTTAGCGGGGGGGCCAGCGAGCAGTACTTC
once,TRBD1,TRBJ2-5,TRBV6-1,CASRVQGAPETQYF,TGTGCCAGCAGGGTTCAGGGGGCCCCAGAGACCCAGTACTTC
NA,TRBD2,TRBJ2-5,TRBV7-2,CASNPSGWETQYF,TGTGCCAGCAATCCTAGCGGGTGGGAGACCCAGTACTTC
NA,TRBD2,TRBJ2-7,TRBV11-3,CASSLTGLAGENEQYF,TGTGCCAGCAGCCTCACCGGACTAGCGGGAGAGAACGAGCAGTACTTC
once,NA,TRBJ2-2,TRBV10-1,CASSESKGSTGELFF,TGCGCCAGCAGTGAGAGTAAGGGAAGCACCGGGGAGCTGTTTTTT
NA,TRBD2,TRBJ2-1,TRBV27,CASSLAGGNEQFF,TGTGCCAGCAGTTTAGCGGGAGGCAATGAGCAGTTCTTC
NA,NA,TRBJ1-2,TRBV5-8,CASSLVGIDGYTF,TGTGCCAGCAGCTTGGTGGGCATTGATGGCTACACCTTC
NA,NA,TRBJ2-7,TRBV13,CASSAGPNSYEQYF,TGTGCCAGCAGCGCGGGACCCAACTCCTACGAGCAGTACTTC
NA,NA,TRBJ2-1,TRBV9,CASSVGGSGSNEQFF,TGTGCCAGCAGCGTAGGGGGTAGCGGTAGTAATGAGCAGTTCTTC
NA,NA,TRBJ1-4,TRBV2,CASSETGNYEKLFF,TGTGCCAGCAGTGAAACAGGGAACTATGAAAAACTGTTTTTT
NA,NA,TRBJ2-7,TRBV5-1,CASSSVGYEQYF,TGCGCCAGCAGCTCTGTGGGGTACGAGCAGTACTTC
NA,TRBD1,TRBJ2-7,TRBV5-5,CASSLMDRVVPYEQYF,TGTGCCAGCAGCTTGATGGACAGGGTGGTCCCCTACGAGCAGTACTTC
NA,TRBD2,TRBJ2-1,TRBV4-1,CASSHVTSGIENEQFF,TGCGCCAGCAGCCATGTTACTAGCGGGATAGAGAATGAGCAGTTCTTC
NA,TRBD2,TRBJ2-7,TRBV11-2,CASSTRLAGETYEQYF,TGTGCCAGCAGCACCCGACTAGCGGGCGAAACCTACGAGCAGTACTTC
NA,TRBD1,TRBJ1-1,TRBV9,CASAGTGGAASEAFF,TGTGCCAGTGCCGGGACAGGGGGCGCGGCGTCTGAAGCTTTCTTT
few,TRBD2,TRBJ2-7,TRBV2,CASSGLETSGYEQYF,TGTGCCAGCAGTGGGTTGGAGACTAGCGGCTACGAGCAGTACTTC
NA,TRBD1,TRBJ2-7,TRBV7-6,CASSAPGQPYEQYF,TGTGCCAGCAGCGCCCCGGGACAGCCCTACGAGCAGTACTTC
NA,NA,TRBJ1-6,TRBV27,CASTPIGSYNSPLHF,TGTGCCAGCACCCCCATTGGCTCCTATAATTCACCCCTCCACTTT
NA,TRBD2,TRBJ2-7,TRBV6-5,CASGLARSYEQYF,TGTGCCAGCGGACTAGCTCGTTCCTACGAGCAGTACTTC
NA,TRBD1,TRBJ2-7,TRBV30,CAWMGQGDYEQYF,TGTGCCTGGATGGGACAGGGAGACTACGAGCAGTACTTC
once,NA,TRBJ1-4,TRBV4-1,CASSQEVGLANEKLFF,TGCGCCAGCAGCCAAGAAGTGGGGTTGGCTAATGAAAAACTGTTTTTT
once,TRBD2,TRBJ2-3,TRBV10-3,CATQTGTSGPSDTQYF,TGTGCCACCCAAACCGGGACTAGCGGTCCCTCCGATACGCAGTATTTT
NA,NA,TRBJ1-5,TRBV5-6,CASSSDGNQPQHF,TGTGCCAGCAGCTCGGATGGCAATCAGCCCCAGCATTTT
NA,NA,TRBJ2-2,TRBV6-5,CASRRDLANTGELFF,TGTGCCAGTCGCCGGGACTTAGCTAACACCGGGGAGCTGTTTTTT
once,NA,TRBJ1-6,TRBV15,CATSMRGSSYNSPLHF,TGTGCCACCAGCATGCGTGGAAGCTCCTATAATTCACCCCTCCACTTT
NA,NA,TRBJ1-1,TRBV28,CASSLFGWAEAFF,TGTGCCAGCAGCTTATTCGGGTGGGCTGAAGCTTTCTTT
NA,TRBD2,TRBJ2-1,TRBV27,CASSPTSGYYNEQFF,TGTGCCAGCAGTCCCACTAGCGGGTACTACAATGAGCAGTTCTTC